Detailed here is one T cell receptor beta chain. Germline CDR1 is MNHEY and CDR2 is SMNVEV (reference sequence). The J segment lost 6 bases and the V segment lost 5 bases, leaving 7 bases of the junction unmatched. This CDR3 comprises 14 residues. The data derive from a study of T cell changes during pregnancy in multiple sclerosis. TCRdb keeps only in-frame clones here, not all; method: immunoSEQ multiplex PCR. The sample includes approximately 65,000 clones, around nine tenths of them seen just once. The receptor comes from a female donor in good health, enrolled as a control in a pregnancy study. This chain links TRBV27 with TRBJ1-2; 9 bases fit TRBD1. Sample: peripheral blood, taken in the third trimester of pregnancy. CDR3 sequence (DNA): TGTGCCAGCAGTGGGACAGGGCTTGTCCATGGCTACACCTTC. This codes for CASSGTGLVHGYTF.